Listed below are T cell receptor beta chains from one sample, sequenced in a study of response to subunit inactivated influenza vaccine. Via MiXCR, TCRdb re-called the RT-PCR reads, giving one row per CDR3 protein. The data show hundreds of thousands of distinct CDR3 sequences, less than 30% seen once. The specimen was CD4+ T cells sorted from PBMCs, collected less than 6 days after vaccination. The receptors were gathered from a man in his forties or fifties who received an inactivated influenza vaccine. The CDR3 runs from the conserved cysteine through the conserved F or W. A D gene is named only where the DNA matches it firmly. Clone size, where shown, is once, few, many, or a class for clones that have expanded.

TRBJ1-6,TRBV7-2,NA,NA,TGTGCCAGCAGCTACACCCCGCGGGCCCTCCACTTT,CASSYTPRALHF
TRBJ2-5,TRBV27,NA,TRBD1,TGTGCCAGCAGTTTCGGACAGGGCGAGGGAGAGACCCAGTACTTC,CASSFGQGEGETQYF
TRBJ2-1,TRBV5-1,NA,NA,TGCGCCAGCAGCTTCGATAAACCGAGCTCCTACAATGAGCAGTTCTTC,CASSFDKPSSYNEQFF
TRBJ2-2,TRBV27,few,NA,TGTGCCAGCAGGGACGGTCACACCGGGGAGCTGTTTTTT,CASRDGHTGELFF
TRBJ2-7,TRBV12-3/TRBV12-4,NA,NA,TGTGCCAGCAGAGACCGGGACGGCAACTACGAGCAGTACTTC,CASRDRDGNYEQYF
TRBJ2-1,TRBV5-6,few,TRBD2,TGTGCCAGCAGCTCCGGCGGCGGGGGGGGCTCCTACAATGAGCAGTTCTTC,CASSSGGGGGSYNEQFF
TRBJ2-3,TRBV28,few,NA,TGTGCCAGCAGGACTAGGGCGGCTGATACGCAGTATTTT,CASRTRAADTQYF
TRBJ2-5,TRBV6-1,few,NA,TGTGCCAGCCTGAAGACCCCTACGCAGTACTTC,CASLKTPTQYF
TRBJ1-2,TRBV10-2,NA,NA,TGCGCCAGCAGTGAGGGGCCCTATGGCTACACCTTC,CASSEGPYGYTF
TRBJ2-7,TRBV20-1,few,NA,TGCAGTGCTCCCCGGACCTTTTCTGCCGAGCAGTACTTC,CSAPRTFSAEQYF
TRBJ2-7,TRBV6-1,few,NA,TGTGCCAGCAGGCAGGGGATCCTCTACGAGCAGTACTTC,CASRQGILYEQYF
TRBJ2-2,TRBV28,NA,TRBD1,TGTGCCAGCAGATACTCAACAGGGGTTGGCACCGGGGAGCTGTTTTTT,CASRYSTGVGTGELFF
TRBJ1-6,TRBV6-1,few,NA,TGTGCCAGCAGTCCTCCCGTACCGGGGACGAAGTACGTAGGGTCACCCCTCCACTTT,CASSPPVPGTKYVGSPLHF
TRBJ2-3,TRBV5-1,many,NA,TGCGCCAGCAGCTTTGACTCGAGCACAGATACGCAGTATTTT,CASSFDSSTDTQYF
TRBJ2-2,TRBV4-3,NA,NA,TGCGCCAGCAGCCTCGGAAGGGGGATCACCGGGGAGCTGTTTTTT,CASSLGRGITGELFF
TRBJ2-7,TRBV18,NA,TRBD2,TGTGCCAGCTCACCACGTAGGGTCGAGACTAGCATATACGAGCAGTACTTC,CASSPRRVETSIYEQYF
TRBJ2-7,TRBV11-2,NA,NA,TGTGCCAGCAGCATACCCCCGTACTTC,CASSIPPYF
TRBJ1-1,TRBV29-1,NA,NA,TGCAGCCTATCCAGGACAGTGAACACTGAAGCTTTCTTT,CSLSRTVNTEAFF
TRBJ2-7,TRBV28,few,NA,TGTGCCAGCAGTTTAAACATTTACGAGCAGTACTTC,CASSLNIYEQYF
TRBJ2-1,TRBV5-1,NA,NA,TGCGCCAGCAGCTTGCAGGGACCAGAAAACAATGAGCAGTTCTTC,CASSLQGPENNEQFF
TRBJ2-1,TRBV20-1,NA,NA,TGCAGTGCGCCGCCTGACGCGGATTACAATGAGCAGTTCTTC,CSAPPDADYNEQFF
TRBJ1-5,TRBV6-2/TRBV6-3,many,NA,TGTGCCAGCACCTTGGACGCGTCTTACAATCAGCCCCAGCATTTT,CASTLDASYNQPQHF
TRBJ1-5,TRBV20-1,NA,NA,TGCAGTGCTAGAAAACAGGAAAATCAGCCCCAGCATTTT,CSARKQENQPQHF
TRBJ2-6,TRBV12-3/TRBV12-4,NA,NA,TGTGCCAGCAGTCCGACACCCTTGGGGGCCAACGTCCTGACTTTC,CASSPTPLGANVLTF
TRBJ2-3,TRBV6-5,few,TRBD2,TGTGCCAGCAGTTACAGCGGGGGGACCGGCACAGATACGCAGTATTTT,CASSYSGGTGTDTQYF
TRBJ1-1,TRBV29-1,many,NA,TGCAGCGTTGTGGGGAACACTGAAGCTTTCTTT,CSVVGNTEAFF
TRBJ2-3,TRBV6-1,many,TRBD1,TGTGCCAGCATGGACAGGGGGCGGACAGATACGCAGTATTTT,CASMDRGRTDTQYF
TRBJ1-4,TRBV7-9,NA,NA,TGTGCCAGCAGCTTGGACACCCGGCGGGAAAAACTGTTTTTT,CASSLDTRREKLFF
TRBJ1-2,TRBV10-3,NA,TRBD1,TGTGCCATCAGTGCTAGCCAGGGGGCTTTTGGCTACACCTTC,CAISASQGAFGYTF
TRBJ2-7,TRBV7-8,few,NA,TGTGCCAGCAGTGGTTACCGGGACACCTCCTACGAGCAGTACTTC,CASSGYRDTSYEQYF
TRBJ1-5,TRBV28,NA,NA,TGTGCCAGCAGACGAAGCCCGGTCCAGCCCCAGCATTTT,CASRRSPVQPQHF
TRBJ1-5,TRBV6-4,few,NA,TGTGCCAGCAGTGACGGTCCAGGGAGAAGCGGCAATCAGCCCCAGCATTTT,CASSDGPGRSGNQPQHF
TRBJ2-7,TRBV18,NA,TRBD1,TGTGCCAGCTCACTCGGGACAGGGCTTAACGAGCAGTACTTC,CASSLGTGLNEQYF
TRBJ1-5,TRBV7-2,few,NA,TGTGCCAGCAGCTTATATCGGGGTAGCAATCAGCCCCAGCATTTT,CASSLYRGSNQPQHF
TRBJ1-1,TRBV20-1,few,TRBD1,TGCAGTGCACCAGGGGGGCCGGGCACTGAAGCTTTCTTT,CSAPGGPGTEAFF
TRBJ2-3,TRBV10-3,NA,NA,TGTGCCATCAGTTTCTCTAGCACAGATACGCAGTATTTT,CAISFSSTDTQYF
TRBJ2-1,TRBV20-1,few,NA,TGCAGTGCTCTAACGGGAGCGGATTACTACAATGAGCAGTTCTTC,CSALTGADYYNEQFF
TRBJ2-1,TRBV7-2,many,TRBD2,TGTGCCAGCAGCCGACCGGGACTAGCGAAAAATGAGCAGTTCTTC,CASSRPGLAKNEQFF
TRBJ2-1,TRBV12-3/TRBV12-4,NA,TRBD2,TGTGCCAGCAGCGTTCGGGAGGGCCATTATAATGAGCAGTTCTTC,CASSVREGHYNEQFF
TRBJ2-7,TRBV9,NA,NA,TGTGCCAGCAGCGTTGGGGTGGGGGGTGGCTCCTACGAGCAGTACTTC,CASSVGVGGGSYEQYF
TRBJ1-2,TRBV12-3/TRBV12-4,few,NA,TGTGCCAGCAGTTTAAGGAAATATGGCTACACCTTC,CASSLRKYGYTF
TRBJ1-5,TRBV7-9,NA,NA,TGTGCCAGCAGCTTAGCACGGGGCCTGGGACCCCAGCATTTT,CASSLARGLGPQHF
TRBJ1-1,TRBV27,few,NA,TGTGCCAGCAGTCGCCCATCGGGAACTGAAGCTTTCTTT,CASSRPSGTEAFF
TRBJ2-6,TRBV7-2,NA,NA,TGTGCCAGCAGCTTAAGATCCAACGTCCTGACTTTC,CASSLRSNVLTF
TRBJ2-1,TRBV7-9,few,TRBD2,TGTGCCAGCAGCTACGCAGGGACTAGGACTGAGCAGTTCTTC,CASSYAGTRTEQFF